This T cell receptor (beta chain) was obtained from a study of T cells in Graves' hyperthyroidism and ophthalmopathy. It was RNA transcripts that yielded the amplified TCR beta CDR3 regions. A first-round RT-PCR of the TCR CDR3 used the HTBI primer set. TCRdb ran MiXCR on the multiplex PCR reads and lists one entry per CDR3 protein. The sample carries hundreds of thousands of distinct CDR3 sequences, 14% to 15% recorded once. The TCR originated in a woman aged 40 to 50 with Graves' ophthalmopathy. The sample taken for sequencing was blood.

The CDR3 loop reads CASSLVSGGTTEAFF. In DNA, the CDR3 is TGTGCCAGCAGCTTGGTTTCAGGGGGGACCACTGAAGCTTTCTTT. V usage is TRBV5-6 and J usage is TRBJ1-1; TRBD1 agrees at 7 bases. CDR3 length: 15 residues. The germline CDR1 and CDR2 sequences are SGHDT and YYEEEE. The ends lost 0 bases at V and 4 bases at J; junction bases unmatched: 6.